Sequencing of this T cell receptor beta chain was carried out in a study of CD8 T cells in Susac syndrome. Trimming removed 3 bases from V and 1 base from J, with 10 bases in between. This CDR3 is 14 amino acids long. From germline, CDR1 is SGDLS and CDR2 YYNGEE. The authors carried out high-throughput sequencing of TCR beta. They applied it to CD8+ and CD4+ T cells obtained from blood. The authors negatively isolated CD8+ and CD4+ T cells and FACS-enriched TEMRA cells. An input of about 0.45 to 1 ug of RNA was subjected to reverse transcription using random hexamers. With immunoSEQ multiplex PCR, TCR beta CDR3 was amplified across 54 Vbeta and 13 Jbeta. TCRdb reprocessed the immunoSEQ multiplex PCR reads via MiXCR and lists one record per CDR3 protein. The sample has a few hundred thousand distinct CDR3 sequences; roughly 94% are singletons.

This TCR was recovered from a human donor with multiple sclerosis. Sequencing used CD4+ T cells from PBMCs. The chain is built from TRBV9 and TRBJ2-5, with no clear D. The CDR3 protein is CASSGGRAQETQYF. The DNA of the CDR3 is TGTGCCAGCAGCGGTGGAAGGGCCCAAGAGACCCAGTACTTC.